This TCR beta chain was captured by sequencing in a study of T cells in Graves' hyperthyroidism and ophthalmopathy (dated by TCRdb to about 2019). About the study as a whole: A discovery cohort of about 100 patients, 43 with Graves' ophthalmopathy and about 58 with stable Graves' hyperthyroidism, was used to find distinguishing TCR V-J signatures. In addition, the study compared T-cell repertoires in thyroid tissue and in blood from about 6 Graves' hyperthyroidism patients. Prospective prediction of ophthalmopathy was tested in an independent validation cohort of fewer than 20 hyperthyroidism patients and around 16 patients who later progressed to ophthalmopathy. The 100 or so discovery patients were randomly split 7:3 into training and test sets. The paper reports TCR Vbeta CDR3 sequencing of approximately 140 peripheral blood samples: 43 ophthalmopathy, some 80 hyperthyroidism and around 17 progressor patients. After blood sampling, hyperthyroidism patients were treated with methimazole at a starting dose of 30 mg daily, and ophthalmopathy patients were treated with high-dose intravenous methylprednisolone. Findings and caveats that apply to the study as a whole: In validation, the model predicted progression to ophthalmopathy with around 71% sensitivity and less than 75% specificity, a median of about 6 months before onset. No statistical method was used to fix the sample size in advance, and group allocation was not hidden from the investigators. Most expanded thyroid clonotypes (frequency above 0.001) were also detected in blood, a finding suggesting that blood repertoires may reflect thyroid immune responses. A model built on a 13 V-J signature distinguished ophthalmopathy from stable hyperthyroidism, reaching about 89% sensitivity and approximately 83% specificity in cross-validation and 80%/75% in testing.

The TCR beta CDR3 regions were amplified from the RNA transcripts. The TCR CDR3 was subjected to a first round of RT-PCR using the HTBI primer set and the Qiagen OneStep RT-PCR kit. Libraries were constructed in a second round of multiplex PCR, after which size selection and purification were carried out. Libraries were sequenced paired-end with 100 bp reads on an Illumina HiSeq2000. In the source study's methods: SOAPnuke was used to process the raw data, removing reads that contained adapters or uncalled bases, had a mean Phred below 15, or lacked an exact match to the constant primer or identifier. COPE v1.2.5 was used to merge high-quality paired reads, and clonotypes were defined as unique nucleotide sequences. MiTCR v1.1 was used to align the clonotypes against IMGT TRBV, TRBD and TRBJ reference segments. The analysis included only V-J combinations with a frequency above 0.0001, which together covered 99% to 99.2% of the repertoires. The TCS score was defined as the ratio of F50 (clonal expansion) to E x V (chaos), calculated using BLOSUM62-based TCRdist between CDR3 peptides within each V-J. Welch's t-statistics and random forest reduced fewer than 550 V-J features to 10 to 15, which were used in a naive Bayes classifier (R e1071). TCRdb handled the public reads itself, with Q25 trimming in fastp and clone calling in MiXCR, and kept productive beta chains. Rows matching on CDR3 protein sequence are summarized as one entry with the most common DNA and genes. TCRdb's processing, not the authors' own work, is the source of the V and J calls. This sample holds under 700,000 distinct CDR3 sequences; just over 45% were observed only once. Jointly, the top ten make up 8.2% of the sample.

Inclusive of the bounding cysteine and phenylalanine, the CDR3 is 12 residues long. Only the CDR3 DNA is retained, 36 bases long and in frame from the first base. V and J are truncated by 3 bases and 7 bases respectively, leaving an intervening sequence of 7 bases. From the germline V gene, CDR1 is WSHSY and CDR2 is SAAADI. A patient counted as having stable Graves' hyperthyroidism if no progression to ophthalmopathy occurred over 18 months of follow-up. The hyperthyroidism patients were between 18 and 65 years old and newly diagnosed, with a disease duration of less than 2 months. Patients with uncontrolled infections, other autoimmune diseases, pregnancy or lactation were excluded. Clinical symptoms, serum thyroxine and TRAb, thyroid ultrasound, and orbital computed tomography formed the basis for the diagnoses. Total RNA was extracted with Trizol reagent, and quality was checked on an Agilent 2100 Bioanalyzer.

This clonotype has a count of ten or more. Its antigen is unknown. There are no base qualities to consult, and no much larger clone falls within one base. Sample: peripheral blood or thyroid tissue (not recorded which). This TCR derives from a woman between 18 and 30 years old with Graves' hyperthyroidism. Donor details come from another sample of the same person, matched by shared clones. Rearrangement joined TRBV10-2 to TRBJ1-5; a confident D gene designation cannot be given. DNA sequence: TGCGCCAGCAGTGATAAAAACCAGCCCCAGCATTTT. This sequence encodes CASSDKNQPQHF.